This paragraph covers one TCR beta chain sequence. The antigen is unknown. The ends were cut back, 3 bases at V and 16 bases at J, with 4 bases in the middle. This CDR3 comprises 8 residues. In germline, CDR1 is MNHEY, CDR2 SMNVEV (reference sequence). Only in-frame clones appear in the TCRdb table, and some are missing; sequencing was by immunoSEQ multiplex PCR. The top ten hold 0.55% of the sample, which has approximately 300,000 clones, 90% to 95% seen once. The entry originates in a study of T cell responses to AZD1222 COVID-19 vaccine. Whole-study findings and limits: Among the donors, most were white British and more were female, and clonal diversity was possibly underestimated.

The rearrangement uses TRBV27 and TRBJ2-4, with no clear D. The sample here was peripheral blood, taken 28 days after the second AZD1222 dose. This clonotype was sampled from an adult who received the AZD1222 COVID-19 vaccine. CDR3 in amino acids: CASSFTYF. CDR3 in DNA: TGTGCCAGCAGTTTTACCTACTTC.